This T cell receptor (beta chain) was recorded in a study of cytomegalovirus exposure and HLA in healthy donors. Study conclusions and caveats: Immune exposure information comprised only CMV serostatus. The authors later linked a missense DCLRE1C variant to TCR beta V- and J-gene trimming.

With respect to this clone: Its antigen is not identified.

V lost 9 bases and J 1 base, leaving 13 bases between the germline ends. The CDR3 is made up of 13 amino acids. The germline V gene encodes CDR1 SGHRS and CDR2 YFSETQ. PCR amplification relied on 60 Vbeta primers (plus 13 Jbeta primers). Sequenced by immunoSEQ multiplex PCR; TCRdb stores in-frame clones only, minus some. Of under 200,000 clones listed, about 78% are singletons. The clonotype was recovered from a man aged 60 to 69 in good health and CMV-seronegative. The chain is built from TRBV5-1 and TRBJ1-1; the D gene is possibly TRBD1 (6 bases). The sequenced sample consisted of PBMCs. The CDR3 DNA sequence: TGCGCCACCCGGTCCAGGGGGAACACTGAAGCTTTCTTT. Protein sequence: CATRSRGNTEAFF.